This T cell receptor beta chain was retrieved from a study of identical twins (dated by TCRdb to about 2016). Background on the whole study: The study deep-sequenced TCR alpha and beta repertoires from monozygotic twins, unrelated adults of various ages and cord blood to test whether fetal clonotypes persist. Replicate twin experiments were performed at different times using different library preparation protocols to rule out contamination.

Points on this clonotype: Its specific antigen is unknown. At one of its ends the junction is not consistent with the germline gene, which may arise from a read error.

From the cysteine through the phenylalanine, the CDR3 covers 8 amino acids. The kept DNA is CDR3 alone, 24 bases in frame from the first base. In the germline V gene, CDR1 corresponds to SNHLY and CDR2 to FYNNEI. The receptor library was made with 5' RACE. TCRdb records Illumina HiSeq 2000 as the sequencer. A universal primer binding site was added through template switching, and the final cDNA carried a unique molecular identifier so that TCR cDNA molecules could be counted accurately. Specific primers in the conserved constant-segment region were used to synthesize first-strand cDNA for TCR alpha and beta chains. To control for contamination, every cDNA library carried two barcodes: a SMART-Mk sample barcode plus Illumina barcodes. Two successive PCR steps introduced TruSeq adapter sequences along with Illumina sample barcodes. TCR alpha and beta cDNA libraries were sequenced on the Illumina HiSeq platform with custom primers. Per the authors' processing: Raw reads were processed with MiGEC to extract unique molecular identifiers, and MiXCR was used to determine CDR3 positions. Recombination models were inferred per individual with the repgenHMM and IGoR tools using an EM algorithm. The tcR package in R was used for shared clonotype analysis, with sharing normalized by the product of cloneset sizes. To study raw recombination free of thymic and clonal selection effects, out-of-frame nonproductive sequences were analyzed. TCRdb ran its own pipeline on the public reads, namely fastp trimming at Q25 and MiXCR clone calling, and kept in-frame beta chains. Rows with one shared CDR3 protein collapse into an entry with the most common genes and DNA. None of the V and J calls come from the authors' own analysis; TCRdb made them. The sample profile shows fewer than 450,000 distinct CDR3 sequences; around 9% of them were found once. The ten largest account for about 8.1% of the sample.

Only healthy Caucasian donors were included. Three unrelated non-twin adults were additionally sequenced: a male aged 18 to 30, a male aged 50 to 59 and a female aged 50 to 59. Miltenyi CD45RO+ enrichment and human naive T-cell isolation kits were used to isolate memory (CD45RO+) and naive T cells from PBMC. Results the study describes overall, beyond this receptor: In monozygotic twins, out-of-frame TCR alpha sharing was systematically underestimated by recombination models, although the models agreed with sharing between unrelated individuals. Invariant T cells such as MAIT and iNKT could partly confound zero-insertion analyses, although diverse VJ usage argued against such confounding for most clonotypes. The excess sharing between twins in beta out-of-frame sequences was weaker because fewer shared sequences reduced the signal-to-noise ratio. Because the same donors could not be followed over many years, the conclusions depended on cross-sectional statistical analysis. Compared with coincidental sharing between unrelated individuals, out-of-frame TCR alpha sequences shared between twins showed an excess of sequences with low generation probability. Fewer insertions were carried by abundant cord blood beta clonotypes, a similar but weaker trend appeared in young adult naive repertoires, and no such trend appeared in memory repertoires.

The receptor comes from a woman aged 50 to 65 in good health. The sequence is built from TRBV2 and TRBJ2-1, with the D call perhaps TRBD1 or TRBD2, each one matching 5 bases. The material sequenced was naive T cells sorted from blood. Taken with the paper, the label for cell subset or site translates to: cells isolated with a human naive T-cell isolation kit. The CDR3 here reads CAGKRDLF. DNA sequence: TGTGCCGGCAAAAGGGACCTCTTC.